This record concerns one TCR beta chain sequence. This sample was taken from a study of T cell changes during pregnancy in multiple sclerosis. Clones were sequenced by immunoSEQ multiplex PCR, and TCRdb holds only the in-frame ones, with some missing. The table lists around 40,000 clones, around 92% of them singletons, with 26% in the top ten. This CDR3 comprises 17 residues. V was shortened by 2 bases and J by 3 bases, with 20 bases between the two germline ends. CDR1 and CDR2 (germline): SEHNR, FQNEAQ (reference sequence). The specimen was CD8+ T cells from peripheral blood mononuclear cells, collected before pregnancy. The TCR was taken from a female donor with multiple sclerosis, enrolled in a pregnancy study. The chain joins TRBV7-9 to TRBJ2-7, with D possibly being TRBD1 (5 bases). DNA for the CDR3: TGTGCCAGCAGCTTATACCCCCGGACAAGGCCCCTCTACGAGCAGTACTTC. This translates into CASSLYPRTRPLYEQYF.